The present T cell receptor beta chain was sequenced within a study of T cell changes during pregnancy in multiple sclerosis. The assay was immunoSEQ multiplex PCR, and TCRdb's table has in-frame clones only and misses some. The table lists 40,000 to 45,000 clones, around 92% of them singletons. The CDR3 has 17 amino acids. Germline CDR1 and CDR2: MGHRA and YSYEKL. Trimming removed 2 bases from V and 0 bases from J, with 15 bases in between. The sequencing sample was made of peripheral blood. The V gene is TRBV4-1, the J gene TRBJ2-3; the D gene is possibly TRBD1 (6 bases). The receptor was isolated from a female donor with multiple sclerosis, enrolled in a pregnancy study. The CDR3 here is CASSQFPGQPSTDTQYF. CDR3 in DNA: TGCGCCAGCAGCCAATTTCCGGGACAACCTAGCACAGATACGCAGTATTTT.